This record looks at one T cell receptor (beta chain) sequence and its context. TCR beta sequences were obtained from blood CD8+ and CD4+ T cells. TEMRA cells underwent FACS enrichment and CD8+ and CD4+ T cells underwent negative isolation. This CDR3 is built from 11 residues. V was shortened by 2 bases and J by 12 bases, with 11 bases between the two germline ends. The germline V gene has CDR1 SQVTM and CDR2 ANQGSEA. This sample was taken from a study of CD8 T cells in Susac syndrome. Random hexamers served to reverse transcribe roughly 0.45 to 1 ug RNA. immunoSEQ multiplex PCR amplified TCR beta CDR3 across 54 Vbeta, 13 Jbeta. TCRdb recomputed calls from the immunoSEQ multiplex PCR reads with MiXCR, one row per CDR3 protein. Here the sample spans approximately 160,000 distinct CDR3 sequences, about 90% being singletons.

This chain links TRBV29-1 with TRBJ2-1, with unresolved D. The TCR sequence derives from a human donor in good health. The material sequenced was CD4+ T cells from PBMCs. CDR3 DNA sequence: TGCAGCGTTGAAAGGACCATGGGGCAGTTCTTC. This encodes CSVERTMGQFF.